This T cell receptor beta chain was recovered during a study of sequential checkpoint blockade in melanoma. As to treatment: randomized to nivolumab then ipilimumab (arm A) or the reverse (arm B). No patient had prior DNA-damaging chemotherapy. TCRdb's copy holds only in-frame clones and misses some; the assay was immunoSEQ multiplex PCR. The sample carries 15,000 to 20,000 clones, 55% to 75% recorded once. This CDR3 has 15 amino acids. The V and J ends lost 0 bases and 0 bases respectively, with 7 bases between them. Germline V gene lookup returns CDR1 SGHTA and CDR2 FQGTGA. V usage is TRBV7-3 and J usage is TRBJ2-3; D uncertain. The sample was CD8+ T cells sorted from blood (inferred from file names), taken from a patient given nivolumab and ipilimumab in sequence. The sequence came from a human donor with melanoma. CDR3 nucleotides: TGTGCCAGCAGCTTAACTCTGTTGAGCACAGATACGCAGTATTTT. It translates to CASSLTLLSTDTQYF.